This T cell receptor (beta chain) came from a study of spatial heterogeneity in lung cancer. Turning to the study itself: The study observed each unique TCR and UMI combination more than ten times on average in raw reads.

TCRdb fed the 5' RACE reads into MiXCR, producing one record per CDR3 protein. The sample lists about 110,000 distinct CDR3 sequences, about a tenth seen once, with approximately 24% in the top ten. The CDR3 runs to 16 residues. Germline V lookup: CDR1 SGHAT, CDR2 FQNNGV. Trimming at V came to 1 base and at J to 6 bases, leaving 7 bases not matched to a gene. Sample time point: blood at routine non-recurrence follow-up after resection. Without sorting, whole RNA was sequenced from tumor, nontumor lung or frozen PBMC. The chain is built from TRBV11-2 and TRBJ2-2, with 8 nucleotides matching TRBD2. Here the sequenced sample was PBMCs, taken at follow-up. This TCR was sampled from a female donor with early-stage non-small cell lung cancer. CDR3 bases: TGTGCCAGCAGCTTAGTCCCGGGAGGGGACTCCGGGGAGCTGTTTTTT. This encodes CASSLVPGGDSGELFF.